These 22 T cell receptor beta chains were all obtained from the same sample, sequenced in a study of T cells in Graves' hyperthyroidism and ophthalmopathy. TCR beta CDR3 region amplification was performed from RNA transcripts. The primer set for the first-round RT-PCR of the TCR CDR3 was HTBI. Using its own MiXCR run on the multiplex PCR reads, TCRdb lists one record per CDR3 protein. In the table there are about 300,000 distinct CDR3 sequences, approximately 19% of which are singletons. Sequenced material: blood. The receptor source for this set is a man aged 45 to 65 with Graves' ophthalmopathy.

In its sample, this clonotype was seen a few times. The chain uses TRBV20-1 and TRBJ1-6; 8 nucleotides agree with TRBD1. Germline loops: CDR1 DFQATT, CDR2 SNEGSKA (reference sequence). This CDR3 region has 15 residues. The V and J ends lost 3 bases and 7 bases, in that order; junction bases with no gene match: 8. The CDR3 loop reads CSASPQGAQNSPLHF. The CDR3 DNA is TGCAGTGCTAGCCCTCAGGGGGCGCAGAATTCACCCCTCCACTTT.

The count of this clonotype is one. Just one base apart from a much larger clone, this may be a read error. The rearrangement links TRBV28 to TRBJ2-2; TRBD2 matches at 7 bases. The CDR3 sequence is 16 residues long. V trimming: 1 base; J trimming: 1 base; junction bases outside the gene matches: 3. CDR1 and CDR2 from the germline V gene are MDHEN and SYDVKM. The CDR3 region is CASSLSAGRNTGELFF. The DNA for the CDR3 is TGTGCCAGCAGTTTATCAGCGGGACGGAACACCGGGGAGCTGTTTTTT.

The genes are TRBV29-1 and TRBJ2-3; 11 bases match TRBD1. Germline CDR1 reads SQVTM; CDR2 reads ANQGSEA. The CDR3 spans 19 residues. V shed 6 bases, J shed 4 bases, and the junction held 21 bases outside the gene matches. The CDR3: CSVDGTGGGPATLADTQYF. CDR3 coding DNA: TGCAGCGTGGACGGGACAGGGGGGGGACCAGCGACCTTGGCAGATACGCAGTATTTT.

This clonotype was seen ten or more times. The chain combines TRBV19 with TRBJ2-2; D gene unclear. CDR3 length: 14 amino acids. V gave up 5 bases and J gave up 0 bases, with 7 bases separating them. Germline values: CDR1 LNHDA, CDR2 SQIVND (reference sequence). The CDR3 spells CASSVYSNTGELFF. CDR3 coding DNA: TGTGCCAGTAGTGTGTACTCGAACACCGGGGAGCTGTTTTTT.

Details on this clonotype: A much larger clone differs from this one at a single base, so this may be a read error. The rearrangement uses TRBV6-2 or TRBV6-3 and TRBJ1-2; no definite D call. Deletions cut 5 bases from V and 0 bases from J, with 16 bases between. This CDR3 is 16 amino acids long. In germline, CDR1 is MNHEY, CDR2 SVGEGT. The CDR3 bases are TGTGCCAGCAGTGCTCCTGAGCCGGGGACTAACTATGGCTACACCTTC. The encoded protein is CASSAPEPGTNYGYTF.

At least ten counts were recorded for this clonotype. This chain connects TRBV11-2 to TRBJ2-3, with 12 positions matching TRBD2. This CDR3 comprises 17 residues. Germline CDR1 and CDR2: SGHAT and FQNNGV. Trimming removed 5 bases from V and 0 bases from J; junction bases left unmatched: 6. The CDR3, as DNA: TGTGCCAGCAGCAGGTGGGGGACTAGCGGGAGCACAGATACGCAGTATTTT. Encoded protein: CASSRWGTSGSTDTQYF.

This clonotype was observed once. The gene calls are TRBV9 and TRBJ2-6, with TRBD1 matching 7 bases. With V trimmed by 7 bases and J by 0 bases, 10 bases remained unmatched. CDR1 and CDR2 (germline): SGDLS, YYNGEE. CDR3 size: 17 residues. In DNA, the CDR3 is TGTGCCAGCGGGATGACAGGGCTTAGCTCTGGGGCCAACGTCCTGACTTTC. Translation: CASGMTGLSSGANVLTF.

This clonotype was counted ten times or more. J is TRBJ1-2 and V is TRBV30; D unresolved. Germline V gene data show CDR1 as GTSNPN and CDR2 as SVGIG (reference sequence). Between the trimmed V and J ends, which lost 0 bases and 0 bases, there was a span of 8 bases. This CDR3 is 14 amino acids long. The CDR3 bases are TGTGCCTGGAGTGTAACAGCTACTAACTATGGCTACACCTTC. Translating it yields CAWSVTATNYGYTF.

This clonotype has more than one count but fewer than ten. The rearrangement uses TRBV6-1 and TRBJ2-1; TRBD1 matches at 9 bases. Germline CDR1 reads MNHNS; CDR2 reads SASEGT. This CDR3 comprises 16 residues. Trimming removed 6 bases from V and 3 bases from J; junction bases left unmatched: 9. CDR3 nucleotides: TGTGCCAGCAGCCCCAGGAGGGACAGGGACTACAATGAGCAGTTCTTC. Amino acids: CASSPRRDRDYNEQFF.

This clonotype was recorded at least ten times. DNA for the CDR3: TGCAGTGCTAGAGCTGGGGGAATGAACACTGAAGCTTTCTTT. Translating gives CSARAGGMNTEAFF. The chain recombines TRBV20-1 with TRBJ1-1; a possible D gene is TRBD1 (5 bases). There are 14 residues in the CDR3. Germline V lookup: CDR1 DFQATT, CDR2 SNEGSKA (reference sequence). V lost 1 base, J lost 0 bases, and 9 bases lay in between.

The chain carries TRBV5-6 and TRBJ2-1, with TRBD1 matching 11 bases. Trimming removed 4 bases from V and 4 bases from J; junction bases left unmatched: 7. CDR3 length: 16 residues. Germline CDR1 and CDR2: SGHDT and YYEEEE. The CDR3 region has the DNA TGTGCCAGCAGCCTGCGGGACAGGGGGTTTTACAATGAGCAGTTCTTC. This sequence encodes CASSLRDRGFYNEQFF.

This clonotype was seen only a few times. The chain has TRBV4-2 and TRBJ1-1; the D is unclear. Per the germline V gene, CDR1 is LGHNA and CDR2 is YNFKEQ. This CDR3 has 13 amino acids. V was clipped by 5 bases and J by 1 base, with 8 bases between them. The CDR3 coding sequence is TGTGCCAGCAGCTCCCTCAAGAACACTGAAGCTTTCTTT. It is translated as CASSSLKNTEAFF.

This clonotype showed up many times. The chain joins TRBV2 to TRBJ2-5; 9 nucleotides align to TRBD2. V gave up 8 bases and J gave up 3 bases; unmatched junction bases: 7. The CDR3 covers 14 residues. CDR1 and CDR2 (germline): SNHLY, FYNNEI. The CDR3 protein is CASARLADKETQYF. CDR3 nucleotide sequence: TGTGCCAGCGCCCGACTAGCGGACAAAGAGACCCAGTACTTC.

This clonotype was detected many times. The genes are TRBV5-6 and TRBJ2-7; D ambiguous. CDR1 and CDR2 (germline): SGHDT, YYEEEE. With 0 bases removed from V and 9 bases from J, the gap between germline ends came to 7 bases. This CDR3 region has 11 residues. The CDR3, as DNA: TGTGCCAGCAGCTTGGGCGCAGGGCAGTACTTC. Its protein is CASSLGAGQYF.

The sample holds many counts of this clonotype. This rearrangement joins TRBV6-1 to TRBJ2-2; 8 bases fit TRBD1. This CDR3 region has 15 residues. V was clipped by 8 bases and J by 4 bases; unmatched bases: 9. Germline V gives CDR1 MNHNS, CDR2 SASEGT. The CDR3 sequence is CASAGQGSGTGELFF. The CDR3 DNA follows: TGTGCCAGCGCCGGACAGGGATCGGGCACCGGGGAGCTGTTTTTT.

V usage is TRBV6-1 and J usage is TRBJ2-1; possible D gene TRBD2, 6 bases. CDR1 is MNHNS and CDR2 is SASEGT in the germline V gene. The CDR3 runs 14 residues. Deletions cut 6 bases from V and 2 bases from J, with 11 bases between. The CDR3 protein is CASSPGDTYNEQFF. The CDR3, as DNA: TGTGCCAGCAGCCCGGGAGATACCTACAATGAGCAGTTCTTC.

There are a few counts of this clonotype. V gene TRBV3-1 combines with J gene TRBJ2-2; TRBD2 matches 7 bases. The CDR3 has 15 residues. CDR1 is LGHDT and CDR2 is YNNKEL in the germline V gene (reference sequence). The V gene end was trimmed by 2 bases and the J gene end by 5 bases; junction bases not matched to a gene: 5. The CDR3 loop is CASSQNGGKTGELFF. DNA for the CDR3: TGTGCCAGCAGCCAAAACGGGGGGAAGACCGGGGAGCTGTTTTTT.

This clonotype occurred many times. The genes are TRBV30 and TRBJ2-7, with a possible D match to TRBD2 (5 bases). CDR3 length: 13 residues. Germline-derived CDR1 and CDR2 are GTSNPN and SVGIG (reference sequence). V lost 1 base, J lost 7 bases, and 14 bases lay in between. CDR3: CAWSGGSNREQYF. The CDR3 nucleotides read TGTGCCTGGAGTGGAGGGTCCAATAGGGAGCAGTACTTC.

This clonotype has a handful of counts. The chain employs TRBV9 and TRBJ2-5; 9 bases align to TRBD2. The CDR3 loop spans 16 amino acids. Germline values: CDR1 SGDLS, CDR2 YYNGEE. With 0 bases clipped from V and 5 bases from J, the junction kept 8 bases outside the gene matches. Here the CDR3 reads CASSVGGRAGGETQYF. Written as DNA, the CDR3 is TGTGCCAGCAGCGTAGGCGGGAGGGCCGGTGGGGAGACCCAGTACTTC.

The genes are TRBV5-1 and TRBJ2-5, with 9 bases aligning to TRBD2. The CDR3 runs to 16 residues. In germline, CDR1 is SGHRS, CDR2 YFSETQ. The V and J ends lost 4 bases and 0 bases, in that order; junction bases with no gene match: 7. The CDR3 is CASSDGASGNQETQYF. The CDR3 nucleotides read TGCGCCAGCAGCGACGGGGCTAGCGGGAACCAAGAGACCCAGTACTTC.

The sample holds many counts of this clonotype. The chain combines TRBV2 with TRBJ2-1; the match to TRBD2 covers 8 bases. The length of the CDR3 is 15 residues. Trimming removed 4 bases from V and 8 bases from J; junction bases left unmatched: 10. Germline V gene lookup returns CDR1 SNHLY and CDR2 FYNNEI. For the CDR3, the DNA is TGTGCCAGCAGTGCCCAAAGCGGGAGTTTGTATGAGCAGTTCTTC. Residues: CASSAQSGSLYEQFF.

In this sample, this clonotype turned up many times. J is TRBJ2-1 and V is TRBV2; TRBD2 might be the D (5 bases). Trimming took off 4 bases at V and 4 bases at J, with 11 bases between the two ends. The germline gives CDR1 SNHLY, CDR2 FYNNEI. CDR3 length equals 14 residues. CDR3 DNA sequence: TGTGCCAGCAGTGGGGGAGCGCCATACAATGAGCAGTTCTTC. Translating gives CASSGGAPYNEQFF.